The 32 T cell receptor beta chains in this list originate from one sample, sequenced in a study of prognosis after radiotherapy for stage I lung cancer. Genomic DNA served as the source from which two-round multiplex PCR generated TCR beta CDR3 amplicons. Individual primers that were specific to each TRBV and TRBJ gene served in first-round PCR. TCRdb analysed the multiplex PCR reads with MiXCR anew, one entry per CDR3 protein. The sample carries 24,000 or so distinct CDR3 sequences, roughly 40% recorded once. This specimen was PBMCs, taken before or after stereotactic body radiation therapy (not recorded which). The receptors shown here come from a donor over 45 with non-small cell lung cancer.

V gene TRBV19 combines with J gene TRBJ2-3; the D gene is possibly TRBD1 (6 bases). V was shortened by 4 bases and J by 5 bases, with 16 bases between the two germline ends. The CDR3 consists of 15 residues. Looked up from germline, CDR1 is LNHDA and CDR2 is SQIVND (reference sequence). Here the CDR3 DNA reads TGTGCCAGTAGTACCTCCGGGACCAGGGGAGATACGCAGTATTTT. Translation: CASSTSGTRGDTQYF.

A note on this clonotype: This is likely a read error, given that the CDR3 carries no conserved phenylalanine or tryptophan at its end. It is unclear where the CDR3 begins or ends on the DNA, so no DNA is shown, and the CDR3 is as TCRdb lists it. The J gene is TRBJ2-1, the V gene TRBV6-1; TRBD2 is the table's D call, not checked against the DNA. Both ends counted, the CDR3 spans 15 residues. Per the germline V gene, CDR1 is MNHNS and CDR2 is SASEGT. CDR3 in amino acids: CASGVETSGNNEHFS.

This clonotype was observed at least ten times. The DNA of the CDR3 is TGTGCCAGCAGCCCGAGGGGCAACCATAATTCACCCCTCCACTTT. It specifies CASSPRGNHNSPLHF. The V gene is TRBV3-1, the J gene TRBJ1-6, with D possibly matching TRBD1 (5 bases). The CDR3 has 15 residues. Trimming cost V 4 bases and J 5 bases, with 12 bases left between them. Germline loops: CDR1 LGHDT, CDR2 YNNKEL (reference sequence).

This clonotype was counted at least ten times. DNA for the CDR3: TGTGCCAGCAGACATTTTACAGGGGTAAAAAACATTCAGTACTTC. As protein: CASRHFTGVKNIQYF. V usage is TRBV27 and J usage is TRBJ2-4; TRBD1 matches 7 bases. Trimming at V came to 6 bases and at J to 4 bases, leaving 9 bases not matched to a gene. The CDR3 has 15 amino acids. From germline, CDR1 is MNHEY and CDR2 SMNVEV (reference sequence).

The table lists this clonotype with a few counts. The rearrangement joins TRBV19 to TRBJ1-5; TRBD1 matches at 9 bases. The CDR3 contains 16 residues. V was pared by 5 bases and J by 3 bases, with 8 bases of the junction left unmatched. Germline V gene data show CDR1 as LNHDA and CDR2 as SQIVND (reference sequence). The CDR3 reads CASSWPGQGNNQPQHF. The CDR3 nucleotides are TGTGCCAGTAGTTGGCCGGGACAGGGAAACAATCAGCCCCAGCATTTT.

Concerning this clonotype itself: With a far larger clone one base away, a read error is the likely cause. The rearrangement links TRBV24-1 to TRBJ2-3; a weak D match, TRBD2 (6 bases). This CDR3 has 15 amino acids. Germline V lookup: CDR1 KGHDR, CDR2 SFDVKD. V lost 11 bases and J 0 bases, leaving 17 bases between the germline ends. CDR3 protein: CASRPYGGSTDTQYF. In nucleotides, the CDR3 is TGTGCCAGCAGACCCTACGGAGGGAGCACAGATACGCAGTATTTT.

As to this clonotype: A far larger clone is a single base away, which makes a read error likely. The V call is TRBV6-9, the J call TRBJ2-2; a possible D gene is TRBD1 (5 bases). Germline values: CDR1 MNHGY, CDR2 SVAAGI. The length of the CDR3 is 14 residues. The CDR3 sequence: CASIPGSSTWELFF. As DNA, the CDR3 is TGTGCCAGCATACCAGGGTCGAGCACCTGGGAGCTGTTTTTT.

Of note for this clonotype: A far more abundant clone sits one base away, making this likely a read error. The chain couples TRBV7-6 to TRBJ2-5; D call uncertain. The J call may be in error: the DNA end matches TRBJ2-1 better. Germline V lookup: CDR1 SGHVS, CDR2 FNYEAQ. The length of the CDR3 is 15 residues. CDR3 residues: CASSSWVDTANEQFF. The CDR3 region has the DNA TGTGCCAGCAGCTCCTGGGTTGACACTGCCAATGAGCAGTTCTTC.

This clonotype was counted many times. The chain joins TRBV4-2 to TRBJ1-1; no reliable D call. V was pared by 0 bases and J by 0 bases, with 5 bases between. Germline CDR1 and CDR2: LGHNA and YNFKEQ. This CDR3 contains 14 residues. The CDR3 sequence: CASSQEDLNTEAFF. CDR3 DNA: TGTGCCAGCAGCCAAGAGGACTTGAACACTGAAGCTTTCTTT.

This clonotype was seen ten or more times. V gene TRBV5-6 combines with J gene TRBJ2-2; no clear D. Germline values: CDR1 SGHDT, CDR2 YYEEEE. This CDR3 region has 13 residues. V gave up 3 bases and J gave up 5 bases, with 8 bases separating them. The CDR3 protein is CASSWGRTGELFF. In nucleotides, the CDR3 is TGTGCCAGCAGCTGGGGAAGGACCGGGGAGCTGTTTTTT.

Of note for this clonotype: A junction boundary mismatches the germline segment, possibly from a read error. The chain employs TRBV29-1 and TRBJ2-3; D is possibly TRBD1 (5 bases). The CDR3 covers 14 residues. From germline, CDR1 is SQVTM and CDR2 ANQGSEA. In DNA, the CDR3 is TGCAGCGTTGGGTCTCAGTGGGGCACAGATACGCAATATTTT. The encoded protein is CSVGSQWGTDTQYF.

Many counts were recorded for this clonotype. This rearrangement joins TRBV20-1 to TRBJ2-5; 7 nucleotides align to TRBD1. Germline V lookup: CDR1 DFQATT, CDR2 SNEGSKA (reference sequence). The CDR3 runs to 13 residues. J was trimmed by 5 bases and V by 4 bases; bases with no gene match: 7. CDR3 protein: CSANVGRGETQYF. CDR3 coding DNA: TGCAGTGCTAACGTGGGCAGGGGGGAGACCCAGTACTTC.

V is TRBV5-1 and J is TRBJ2-3; TRBD1 aligns across 7 bases. V dropped 0 bases and J dropped 1; count of bases not matched to a gene: 5. The germline CDR1 and CDR2 sequences are SGHRS and YFSETQ. This CDR3 contains 16 residues. The CDR3 DNA sequence: TGCGCCAGCAGCTTGGAACAGGGGACCCGCACAGATACGCAGTATTTT. Translating it yields CASSLEQGTRTDTQYF.

This chain links TRBV6-1 with TRBJ1-5, with 9 bases aligning to TRBD1. J gave up 6 bases and V 6 bases, and 9 bases lay outside the gene matches. This CDR3 comprises 15 residues. CDR1 is MNHNS and CDR2 is SASEGT in the germline V gene. The chain's CDR3 is CASSPRTGDGQPQHF. As DNA, the CDR3 is TGTGCCAGCAGCCCGCGGACAGGGGACGGTCAGCCCCAGCATTTT.

V usage is TRBV30 and J usage is TRBJ2-7; D not resolved. V was trimmed by 2 bases and J by 0 bases, leaving 11 bases between them. Germline-derived CDR1 and CDR2 are GTSNPN and SVGIG (reference sequence). The CDR3 has 14 residues. The CDR3 bases are TGTGCCTGGAGTCCCCGGGCTACCTCCTACGAGCAGTACTTC. Encoded protein: CAWSPRATSYEQYF.

By its share, this clonotype is medium-sized. J is TRBJ2-2 and V is TRBV12-3 or TRBV12-4; 7 bases are a match to TRBD1. After removal of 3 bases from V and 4 bases from J, the junction contained 8 bases not matched to a gene. The CDR3 has 16 residues. CDR3 coding DNA: TGTGCCAGCAGTTTCGATACAGGGGCGGGCACCGGGGAGCTGTTTTTT. This encodes CASSFDTGAGTGELFF.

As for this clonotype: One base away lies a much larger clone, so this may be a sequencing read error. The chain employs TRBV3-1 and TRBJ2-5; TRBD2 might be the D (6 bases). Germline CDR1 is LGHDT and CDR2 is YNNKEL (reference sequence). The CDR3 is made up of 15 amino acids. Trimming pared 1 base from V and 1 base from J, leaving 10 bases between. CDR3 bases: TGTGCCAGCAGCCAAGGCGGGACCCCCCAAGAGACCCAGTACTTC. As protein: CASSQGGTPQETQYF.

This clonotype was found once. A far larger clone is only one base removed, so a read error is likely. V usage is TRBV2 and J usage is TRBJ2-7; 9 bases map to TRBD1. CDR1 is SNHLY, CDR2 FYNNEI, per germline. CDR3 size: 15 residues. J lost 7 bases, V lost 6 bases, and 13 bases had no gene match. CDR3 coding DNA: TGTGCCAGCAGCGCTACCGGGACAGGGAACAATGAGCAGTACTTC. It is translated as CASSATGTGNNEQYF.

The chain's CDR3 is CASAHLYGYYNEQFF. For the CDR3, the DNA is TGTGCCAGCGCACACTTATATGGCTACTACAATGAGCAGTTCTTC. V gene TRBV6-2 or TRBV6-3 combines with J gene TRBJ2-1, with D unresolved. The V end was cut by 8 bases, the J end by 3 bases, with 17 bases between. The CDR3 consists of 15 residues. In germline, CDR1 is MNHEY, CDR2 SVGEGT.

The chain is built from TRBV6-2 or TRBV6-3 and TRBJ2-1; 9 bases are a match to TRBD2. Losses at the gene ends were 5 bases for V and 4 bases for J; bases not matched to a gene: 6. This CDR3 has 15 residues. Germline-derived CDR1 and CDR2 are MNHEY and SVGEGT. CDR3 in DNA: TGTGCCAGCAGTGACGGGACTAGCACTTACAATGAGCAGTTCTTC. Encoded protein: CASSDGTSTYNEQFF.

Many counts were recorded for this clonotype. V usage is TRBV4-2 and J usage is TRBJ2-3; 13 nucleotides match TRBD2. CDR3 length equals 19 residues. Per the germline V gene, CDR1 is LGHNA and CDR2 is YNFKEQ. V shed 4 bases and J 1 base; nucleotides not matched to a gene: 11. The CDR3 coding sequence is TGTGCCAGCAGCCTAGGGACTAGCGGGATGGCTCTCGGCACAGATACGCAGTATTTT. It is translated as CASSLGTSGMALGTDTQYF.

In this sample, this clonotype turned up many times. This chain uses TRBV20-1 with TRBJ2-3, with D perhaps TRBD2 (6 bases). Looked up from germline, CDR1 is DFQATT and CDR2 is SNEGSKA (reference sequence). Between the trimmed V and J ends, which lost 1 base and 0 bases, there was a span of 8 bases. This CDR3 comprises 14 residues. CDR3 nucleotide sequence: TGCAGTGCTAGAGCGGGAGCTAGCACAGATACGCAGTATTTT. Protein sequence: CSARAGASTDTQYF.

The table lists this clonotype with many counts. The V gene is TRBV18, the J gene TRBJ2-5; 13 nucleotides match TRBD2. Germline CDR1 and CDR2: KGHSH and LQKENI. CDR3 length: 16 amino acids. Trimming cost V 4 bases and J 4 bases; bases outside gene matches: 6. CDR3 region: CASSLRTSGSGETQYF. Here the CDR3 DNA reads TGTGCCAGCTCACTTCGGACTAGCGGGAGTGGAGAGACCCAGTACTTC.

In regard to this clonotype: Compared with germline, one end of the junction differs, possibly owing to a read error. The DNA of the CDR3 is TGTGCCAGCAGCCCGACCACAGCGGGTAACGAGCATTACTTC. Amino acid sequence: CASSPTTAGNEHYF. The rearrangement uses TRBV11-2 and TRBJ2-7; TRBD2 might be the D (6 bases). Germline values: CDR1 SGHAT, CDR2 FQNNGV. The CDR3 is made up of 14 amino acids.

By its share, this clonotype is medium-sized. This sequence joins TRBV20-1 and TRBJ1-2; D unclear. From germline, CDR1 is DFQATT and CDR2 SNEGSKA (reference sequence). Deletions cut 4 bases from V and 8 bases from J, with 14 bases between. The CDR3 totals 12 residues. The DNA of the CDR3 is TGCAGTGCTAATATCCCCTCGGGAGGCTACACCTTC. Its translation is CSANIPSGGYTF.

This clonotype was seen a few times. A far more abundant clone sits one base away, making this likely a read error. The J gene is TRBJ1-1, the V gene TRBV6-1; D possibly corresponds to TRBD1 (6 bases). The germline V and J ends were trimmed by 7 bases and 3 bases, with 18 bases remaining between them. The CDR3 is 15 amino acids. Germline CDR1 and CDR2: MNHNS and SASEGT. The CDR3 loop reads CASIYGGAGYTEAFF. CDR3 DNA sequence: TGTGCCAGCATCTATGGGGGGGCGGGGTACACTGAAGCTTTCTTT.

The J gene is TRBJ2-7, the V gene TRBV7-3; 8 bases map to TRBD2. Trimming at V came to 4 bases and at J to 3 bases, leaving 2 bases not matched to a gene. Germline loops: CDR1 SGHTA, CDR2 FQGTGA. The CDR3 is 13 amino acids. CDR3 loop: CASSSGGIYEQYF. CDR3 DNA: TGTGCCAGCAGCTCGGGGGGGATCTACGAGCAGTACTTC.

The chain couples TRBV20-1 to TRBJ2-1; D is perhaps TRBD2 (6 bases). The CDR3 spans 14 residues. CDR1 is DFQATT and CDR2 is SNEGSKA in the germline V gene (reference sequence). V dropped 6 bases and J dropped 5 bases, with 17 bases sitting between them. The CDR3 nucleotides read TGCAGTGCAAAAGACGTCGGAGGGCACAATGAGCAGTTCTTC. Translating gives CSAKDVGGHNEQFF.

This clonotype was seen at least ten times. This rearrangement joins TRBV3-1 to TRBJ2-2; D remains ambiguous. The germline V gene encodes CDR1 LGHDT and CDR2 YNNKEL (reference sequence). The CDR3 length is 14 residues. V lost 1 base, J lost 4 bases, and 7 bases lay in between. The CDR3 spells CASSQGAFTGELFF. Written as DNA, the CDR3 is TGTGCCAGCAGCCAAGGCGCCTTCACCGGGGAGCTGTTTTTT.

This clonotype appeared once. The chain combines TRBV6-1 with TRBJ2-5; 11 positions agree with TRBD2. The CDR3 runs 15 residues. The germline gives CDR1 MNHNS, CDR2 SASEGT. V was pared by 5 bases and J by 1 base, with 3 bases of the junction left unmatched. CDR3 sequence reads: CASSPGTSGQETQYF. DNA for the CDR3: TGTGCCAGCAGTCCCGGGACTAGCGGCCAAGAGACCCAGTACTTC.

With respect to this clonotype: It is likely a read error: a sequence one base away is far more abundant. This rearrangement joins TRBV6-4 to TRBJ2-7; a weak D match, TRBD1 (7 bases). CDR1 and CDR2 (germline): MRHNA, SNTAGT. This CDR3 spans 16 amino acids. The CDR3 sequence: CASSYSTGRSYYEQYF. CDR3 DNA sequence: TGTGCCAGCAGTTACTCGACAGGGAGGAGCTACTACGAGCAGTACTTC.

In this sample, this clonotype turned up many times. The J gene is TRBJ2-3, the V gene TRBV18; 12 bases match TRBD2. J lost 2 bases, V lost 0 bases, and 3 bases had no gene match. Germline CDR1 reads KGHSH; CDR2 reads LQKENI. The CDR3 spans 17 residues. The CDR3 reads CASSPPTSGSFTDTQYF. The CDR3 coding sequence is TGTGCCAGCTCACCACCGACTAGCGGGAGTTTCACAGATACGCAGTATTTT.